The present T cell receptor beta chain was sequenced within a study of cytomegalovirus exposure and HLA in healthy donors. General study findings and limits: Later findings reportedly placed an Asian-associated ancestry cluster below the 666-donor mean for N-insertions.

Only a few counts were recorded for this clone. Its matching antigen is unknown. This sample also contains other DNA sequences that code for the same CDR3. PCR employed 60 Vbeta and 13 Jbeta primers. Clones were read by immunoSEQ multiplex PCR, and TCRdb kept only the in-frame ones, dropping some. Found here are about 140,000 clones, around 80% of them singletons; the top ten hold over 2%. Germline trimming cut 6 bases from V and 7 bases from J; bases unmatched to any gene: 1. CDR1 and CDR2 from the germline V gene are SNHLY and FYNNEI. The length of the CDR3 is 12 residues. This sequence was found in a man aged 25-40 years in good health and CMV-seronegative. The V and J genes are TRBV2 and TRBJ1-4; 8 bases fit TRBD1. The source material was PBMCs. DNA for the CDR3: TGTGCCAGCAGACAGGGGGGTGAAAAACTGTTTTTT. It encodes CASRQGGEKLFF.